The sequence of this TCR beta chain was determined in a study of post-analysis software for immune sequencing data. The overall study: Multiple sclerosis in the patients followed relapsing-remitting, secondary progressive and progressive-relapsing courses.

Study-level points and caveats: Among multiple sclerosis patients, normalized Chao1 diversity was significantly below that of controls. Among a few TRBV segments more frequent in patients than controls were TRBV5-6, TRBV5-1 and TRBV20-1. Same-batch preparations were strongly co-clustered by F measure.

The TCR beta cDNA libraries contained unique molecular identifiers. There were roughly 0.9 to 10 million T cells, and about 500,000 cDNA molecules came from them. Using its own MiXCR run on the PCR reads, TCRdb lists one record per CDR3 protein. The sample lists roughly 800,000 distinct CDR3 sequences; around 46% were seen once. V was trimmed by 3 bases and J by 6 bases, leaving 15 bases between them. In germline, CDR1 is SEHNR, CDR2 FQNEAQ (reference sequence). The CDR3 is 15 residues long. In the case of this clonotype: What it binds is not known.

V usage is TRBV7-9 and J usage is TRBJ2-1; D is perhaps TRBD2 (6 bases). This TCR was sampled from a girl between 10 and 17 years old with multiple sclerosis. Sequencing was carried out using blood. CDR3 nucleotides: TGTGCCAGCAGCTTGGGGGGACCTCCTGTCAATGAGCAGTTCTTC. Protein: CASSLGGPPVNEQFF.